These 17 T cell receptor beta chains were all obtained from the same sample, sequenced in a study of identical twins (TCRdb year 2016). Library construction relied on 5' RACE. Sequencing took place on an Illumina HiSeq 2000. TCRdb reran the public reads through fastp at Q25 and MiXCR, keeping productive beta chains. Every CDR3 protein is listed once, alongside the most common genes and DNA of its rows. This sample lists 1,800,000 or so distinct CDR3 sequences; under 35% were detected once. About 0.3% of the sample is in the top ten clones. Sequencing input: cord blood. The receptors originated from a newborn girl in good health.

The chain carries TRBV5-1 and TRBJ1-4; 7 nucleotides align to TRBD1. Germline CDR1 SGHRS, CDR2 YFSETQ. The CDR3 sequence is 16 residues long. With 3 bases clipped from V and 7 bases from J, the junction kept 12 bases outside the gene matches. CDR3 loop: CASSYSQGTGREKLFF. CDR3 bases: TGCGCCAGCAGCTATTCACAGGGGACTGGCCGTGAAAAACTGTTTTTT.

Only a few counts were recorded for this clonotype. This chain joins TRBV9 and TRBJ1-5; possibly TRBD1 for D (6 bases). The ends were cut back, 3 bases at V and 2 bases at J, with 15 bases in the middle. This CDR3 is built from 16 residues. Per the germline V gene, CDR1 is SGDLS and CDR2 is YYNGEE. CDR3 protein: CASSGNRSGGNQPQHF. The CDR3 nucleotides read TGTGCCAGCAGCGGAAACCGATCAGGGGGCAATCAGCCCCAGCATTTT.

The chain is built from TRBV3-1 and TRBJ2-5; 9 bases align to TRBD2. Germline lookup yields CDR1 LGHDT and CDR2 YNNKEL (reference sequence). The CDR3 consists of 15 residues. Trimming removed 1 base from V and 5 bases from J; junction bases left unmatched: 5. DNA for the CDR3: TGTGCCAGCAGCCAAGGTAGCGGGAGCAGTGAGACCCAGTACTTC. This codes for CASSQGSGSSETQYF.

The V and J genes are TRBV5-5 and TRBJ2-2; 7 bases agree with TRBD1. Germline CDR1 and CDR2: SGHKS and YYEKEE (reference sequence). The J segment lost 0 bases and the V segment lost 4 bases, leaving 6 bases of the junction unmatched. This CDR3 is 16 amino acids long. The CDR3 spells CASSLGTASNTGELFF. The CDR3 DNA sequence: TGTGCCAGCAGCCTCGGGACAGCTTCGAACACCGGGGAGCTGTTTTTT.

This clonotype was detected only once. The rearrangement uses TRBV2 and TRBJ2-7; 7 nucleotides agree with TRBD2. Germline V lookup: CDR1 SNHLY, CDR2 FYNNEI. V lost 4 bases to trimming and J lost 2 bases; unmatched junction nucleotides: 5. CDR3 length equals 14 residues. The CDR3 sequence is CASSGLAAAYEQYF. CDR3 nucleotides: TGTGCCAGCAGTGGGCTAGCGGCTGCCTACGAGCAGTACTTC.

The CDR3 DNA reads TGCAGTGCCGACGACAGGTACATGAACACTGAAGCTTTCTTT. It encodes CSADDRYMNTEAFF. The V gene is TRBV20-1, the J gene TRBJ1-1, with D perhaps matching TRBD1 (6 bases). Trimming removed 6 bases from V and 0 bases from J, with 14 bases in between. CDR3 length equals 14 residues. The germline CDR1 and CDR2 sequences are DFQATT and SNEGSKA (reference sequence).

The chain has TRBV20-1 and TRBJ2-7, with 8 bases lining up with TRBD2. The CDR3 contains 14 residues. Germline V gives CDR1 DFQATT, CDR2 SNEGSKA (reference sequence). The junction had 11 bases not matched to a gene; V was cut back by 6 bases and J by 4 bases. The CDR3 is CSATTGTSRYEQYF. CDR3 bases: TGCAGTGCCACAACCGGGACTAGTAGATACGAGCAGTACTTC.

The J gene is TRBJ1-1, the V gene TRBV10-3, with D possibly matching TRBD1 (6 bases). The CDR3 covers 13 residues. Per the germline V gene, CDR1 is ENHRY and CDR2 is SYGVKD. Trimming removed 6 bases from V and 1 base from J, with 9 bases in between. The CDR3 is CAIRSDRNTEAFF. Here the CDR3 DNA reads TGTGCCATCAGATCGGACAGGAACACTGAAGCTTTCTTT.

This clonotype was picked up a small number of times. The chain uses TRBV24-1 and TRBJ2-1; D possibly corresponds to TRBD2 (6 bases). Per the germline V gene, CDR1 is KGHDR and CDR2 is SFDVKD. The CDR3 spans 17 residues. Deletions cut 5 bases from V and 1 base from J, with 17 bases between. The CDR3 is CATSGVGGAYSYNEQFF. The CDR3 DNA follows: TGTGCCACCAGTGGTGTTGGAGGGGCCTATTCCTACAATGAGCAGTTCTTC.

Comment on this clonotype: An end of the junction does not agree with germline; a read error may underlie this. The V call is TRBV5-1, the J call TRBJ2-1; TRBD1 matches at 8 bases. Looked up from germline, CDR1 is SGHRS and CDR2 is YFSETQ. This CDR3 is built from 13 residues. CDR3 in amino acids: CANQDRAYNGQFF. For the CDR3, the DNA is TGCGCCAACCAGGACAGGGCCTACAATGGGCAGTTCTTC.

V is TRBV20-1 and J is TRBJ2-7; 8 bases are shared with TRBD1. This CDR3 region has 15 residues. The germline gives CDR1 DFQATT, CDR2 SNEGSKA (reference sequence). With V trimmed by 3 bases and J by 2 bases, 9 bases remained unmatched. The DNA for the CDR3 is TGCAGTGCTAGTTTCGAGACAGGGGTTCCCTACGAGCAGTACTTC. The encoded protein is CSASFETGVPYEQYF.

V is TRBV4-2 and J is TRBJ2-1, with D possibly matching TRBD2 (6 bases). Germline loops: CDR1 LGHNA, CDR2 YNFKEQ. The CDR3 is made up of 12 amino acids. Trimming left V 6 bases short and J 12 bases short, with 15 bases between. CDR3 DNA sequence: TGTGCCAGCAGGGGTGGGACTGGCCGGCAGTTCTTC. It encodes CASRGGTGRQFF.

The table lists this clonotype with a few counts. The V gene is TRBV20-1, the J gene TRBJ1-5; D ambiguous. Trimming pared 2 bases from V and 5 bases from J, leaving 7 bases between. Germline assignment: CDR1 DFQATT and CDR2 SNEGSKA (reference sequence). This CDR3 spans 12 amino acids. CDR3 region: CSARSSHQPQHF. CDR3 coding DNA: TGCAGTGCTAGATCTTCCCATCAGCCCCAGCATTTT.

Worth noting for this clonotype: One end of the junction varies from germline; a read error may be responsible. This chain links TRBV20-1 with TRBJ2-3; TRBD1 agrees at 8 bases. The CDR3 covers 16 residues. Per germline, CDR1 DFQATT and CDR2 SNEGSKA (reference sequence). The CDR3 region is CSARGGTGGSTDMQYF. The CDR3 bases are TGCAGTGCTAGAGGAGGAACAGGGGGAAGCACAGATATGCAGTATTTT.

In its sample, this clonotype was seen a few times. This chain uses TRBV3-1 with TRBJ1-5; D might be TRBD1 (6 bases). The CDR3 sequence is 19 residues long. The germline V gene encodes CDR1 LGHDT and CDR2 YNNKEL (reference sequence). V gave up 7 bases and J gave up 0 bases, with 25 bases separating them. The chain's CDR3 is CASNGTGRPDGDSNQPQHF. CDR3 DNA sequence: TGTGCCAGCAATGGAACAGGGAGACCTGACGGAGATAGCAATCAGCCCCAGCATTTT. Together with reference TRBV3-1 and TRBJ1-5, the CDR3 gives the full variable domain: DTAVSQTPKYLVTQMGNDKSIKCEQNLGHDTMYWYKQDSKKFLKIMFSYNNKELIINETVPNRFSPKSPDKAHLNLHINSLELGDSAVYFCASNGTGRPDGDSNQPQHFGDGTRLSIL.

This clonotype has a handful of counts. The chain joins TRBV20-1 to TRBJ1-4; D gene uncertain. This CDR3 contains 17 residues. V was clipped by 0 bases and J by 3 bases, with 17 bases between them. Germline loops: CDR1 DFQATT, CDR2 SNEGSKA (reference sequence). This CDR3 is CSARDRLWWQPNEKLFF. As DNA, the CDR3 is TGCAGTGCTAGAGATCGGCTCTGGTGGCAGCCTAATGAAAAACTGTTTTTT.

The chain couples TRBV10-3 to TRBJ2-7; 8 positions match TRBD2. The CDR3 has 11 residues. With V trimmed by 9 bases and J by 2 bases, 0 bases remained unmatched. Germline values: CDR1 ENHRY, CDR2 SYGVKD. This CDR3 is CAIAGAYEQYF. The CDR3 nucleotides are TGTGCCATAGCGGGGGCCTACGAGCAGTACTTC.